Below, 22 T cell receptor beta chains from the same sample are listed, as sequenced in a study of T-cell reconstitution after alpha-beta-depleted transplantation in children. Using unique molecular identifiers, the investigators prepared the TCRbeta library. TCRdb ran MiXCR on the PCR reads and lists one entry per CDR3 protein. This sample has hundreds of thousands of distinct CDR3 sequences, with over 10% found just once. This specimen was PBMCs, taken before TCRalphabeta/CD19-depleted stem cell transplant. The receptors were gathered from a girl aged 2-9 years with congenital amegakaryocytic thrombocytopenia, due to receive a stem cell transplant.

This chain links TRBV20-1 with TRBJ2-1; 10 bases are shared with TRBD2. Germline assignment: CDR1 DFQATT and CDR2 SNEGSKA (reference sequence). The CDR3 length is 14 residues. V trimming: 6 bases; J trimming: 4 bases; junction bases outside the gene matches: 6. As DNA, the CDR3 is TGCAGTGCCCCGCCTAGCGGGAGTTACAATGAGCAGTTCTTC. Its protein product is CSAPPSGSYNEQFF.

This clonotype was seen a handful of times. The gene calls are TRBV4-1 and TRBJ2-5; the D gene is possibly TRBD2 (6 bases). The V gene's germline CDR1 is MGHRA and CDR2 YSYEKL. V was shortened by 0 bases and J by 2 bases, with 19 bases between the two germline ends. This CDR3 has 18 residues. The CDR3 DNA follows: TGCGCCAGCAGCCAAGATTACCTTTCACTAGCAGATCAAGAGACCCAGTACTTC. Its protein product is CASSQDYLSLADQETQYF.

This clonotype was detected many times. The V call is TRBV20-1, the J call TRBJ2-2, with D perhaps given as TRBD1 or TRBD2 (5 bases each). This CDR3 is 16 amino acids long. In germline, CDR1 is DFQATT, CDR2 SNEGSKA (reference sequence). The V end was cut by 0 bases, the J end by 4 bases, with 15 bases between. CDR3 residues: CSARDALGTSTGELFF. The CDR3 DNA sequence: TGCAGTGCTAGAGACGCACTAGGGACGAGCACCGGGGAGCTGTTTTTT.

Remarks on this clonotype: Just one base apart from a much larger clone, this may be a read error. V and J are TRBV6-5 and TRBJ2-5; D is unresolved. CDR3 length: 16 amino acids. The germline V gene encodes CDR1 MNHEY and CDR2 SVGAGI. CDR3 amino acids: CASIYVDWFNQETQYF. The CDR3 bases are TGTGCCAGCATTTACGTTGACTGGTTCAACCAAGAGACCCAGTACTTC.

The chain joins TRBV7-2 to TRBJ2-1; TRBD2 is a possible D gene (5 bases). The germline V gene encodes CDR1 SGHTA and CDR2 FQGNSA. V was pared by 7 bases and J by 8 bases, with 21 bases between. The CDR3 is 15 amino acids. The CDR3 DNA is TGTGCCAGCACCGAGCTTTTAGGAGGTTGGGATGAGCAGTTCTTC. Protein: CASTELLGGWDEQFF.

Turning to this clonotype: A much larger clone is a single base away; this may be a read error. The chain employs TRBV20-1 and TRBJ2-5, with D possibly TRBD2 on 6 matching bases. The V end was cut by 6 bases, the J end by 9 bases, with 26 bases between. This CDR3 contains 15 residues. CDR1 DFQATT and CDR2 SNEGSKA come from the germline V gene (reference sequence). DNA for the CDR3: TGCAGTGCGAGCTTGCCCGGGGGTGAGTGGGAGTCCCAGTACTTC. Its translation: CSASLPGGEWESQYF.

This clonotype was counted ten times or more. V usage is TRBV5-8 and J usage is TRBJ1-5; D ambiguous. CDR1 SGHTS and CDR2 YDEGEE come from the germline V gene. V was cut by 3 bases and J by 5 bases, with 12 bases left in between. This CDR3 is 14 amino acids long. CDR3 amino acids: CASSSGPGDQPQHF. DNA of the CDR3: TGTGCCAGCAGCTCCGGGCCAGGCGATCAGCCCCAGCATTTT.

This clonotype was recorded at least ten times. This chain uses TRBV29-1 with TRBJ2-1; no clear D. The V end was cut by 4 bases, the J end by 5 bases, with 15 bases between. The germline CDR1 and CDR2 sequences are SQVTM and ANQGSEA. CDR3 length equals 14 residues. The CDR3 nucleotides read TGCAGCGTTGGTAGGATGGCCCCAAACAATGAGCAGTTCTTC. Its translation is CSVGRMAPNNEQFF.

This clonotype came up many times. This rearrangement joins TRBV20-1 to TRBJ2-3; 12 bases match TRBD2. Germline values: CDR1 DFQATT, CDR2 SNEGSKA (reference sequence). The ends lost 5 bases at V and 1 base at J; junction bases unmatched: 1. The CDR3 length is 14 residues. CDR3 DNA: TGCAGTGCTGGACTAGCGGGGCGCACAGATACGCAGTATTTT. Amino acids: CSAGLAGRTDTQYF.

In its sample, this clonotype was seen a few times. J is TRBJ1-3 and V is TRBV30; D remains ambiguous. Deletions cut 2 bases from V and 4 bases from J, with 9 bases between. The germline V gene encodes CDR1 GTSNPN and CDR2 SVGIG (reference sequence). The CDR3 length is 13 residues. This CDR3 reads CAWSYDTGNTIYF. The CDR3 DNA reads TGTGCCTGGAGTTACGACACAGGAAACACCATATATTTT.

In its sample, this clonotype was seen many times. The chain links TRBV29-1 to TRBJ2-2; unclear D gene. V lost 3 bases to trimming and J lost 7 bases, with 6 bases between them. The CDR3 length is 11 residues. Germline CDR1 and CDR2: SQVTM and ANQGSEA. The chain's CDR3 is CSVDSGGELFF. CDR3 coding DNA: TGCAGCGTTGACAGTGGCGGGGAGCTGTTTTTT.

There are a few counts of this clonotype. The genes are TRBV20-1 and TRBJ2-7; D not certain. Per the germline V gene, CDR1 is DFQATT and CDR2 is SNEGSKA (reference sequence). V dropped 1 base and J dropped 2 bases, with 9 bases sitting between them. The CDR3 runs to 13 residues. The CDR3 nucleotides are TGCAGTGCTAGAGGGGAACCCGCCTACGAGCAGTACTTC. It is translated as CSARGEPAYEQYF.

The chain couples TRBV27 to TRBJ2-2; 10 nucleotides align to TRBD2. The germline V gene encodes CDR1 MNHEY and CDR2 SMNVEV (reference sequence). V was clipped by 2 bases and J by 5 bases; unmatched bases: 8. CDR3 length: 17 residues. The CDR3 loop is CASSLLGLAESTGELFF. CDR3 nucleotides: TGTGCCAGCAGTTTACTAGGACTAGCGGAGAGTACCGGGGAGCTGTTTTTT.

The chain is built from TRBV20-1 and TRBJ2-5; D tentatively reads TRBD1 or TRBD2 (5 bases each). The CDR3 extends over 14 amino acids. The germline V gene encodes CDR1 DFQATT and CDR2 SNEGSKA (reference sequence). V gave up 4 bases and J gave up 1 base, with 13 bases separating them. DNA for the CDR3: TGCAGTGCTAAAGGGGACGTACTCCAAGAGACCCAGTACTTC. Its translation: CSAKGDVLQETQYF.

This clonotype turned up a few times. The CDR3 DNA sequence: TGTGCCAGCAGCGTACGGGGGACTAACTATGGCTACACCTTC. Translated, it gives CASSVRGTNYGYTF. The chain uses TRBV7-9 and TRBJ1-2; D perhaps matches TRBD1 (5 bases). From germline, CDR1 is SEHNR and CDR2 FQNEAQ (reference sequence). This CDR3 spans 14 amino acids. V was clipped by 5 bases and J by 0 bases, with 10 bases between them.

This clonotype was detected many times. CDR3 DNA sequence: TGTGCCAGCAGTTACTCGGTTCGGGTTGAGCAGTTCTTC. Encoded protein: CASSYSVRVEQFF. The chain carries TRBV6-5 and TRBJ2-1; D is unresolved. Germline V gene sequence: CDR1 MNHEY, CDR2 SVGAGI. CDR3 length: 13 residues. Trimming removed 0 bases at V and 9 bases at J, with 9 bases between.

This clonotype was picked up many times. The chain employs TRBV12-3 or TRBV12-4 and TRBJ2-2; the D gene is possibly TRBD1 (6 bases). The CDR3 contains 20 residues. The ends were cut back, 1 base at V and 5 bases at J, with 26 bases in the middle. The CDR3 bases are TGTGCCAGCAGTTTAGTCCGATCCTTCTTTGGGACACCCATAACCGGGGAGCTGTTTTTT. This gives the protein CASSLVRSFFGTPITGELFF.

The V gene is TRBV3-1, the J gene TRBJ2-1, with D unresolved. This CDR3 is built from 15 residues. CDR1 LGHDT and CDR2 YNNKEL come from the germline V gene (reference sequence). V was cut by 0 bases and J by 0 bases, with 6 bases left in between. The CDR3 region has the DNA TGTGCCAGCAGCCAAGATCTCAACTCCTACAATGAGCAGTTCTTC. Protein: CASSQDLNSYNEQFF.

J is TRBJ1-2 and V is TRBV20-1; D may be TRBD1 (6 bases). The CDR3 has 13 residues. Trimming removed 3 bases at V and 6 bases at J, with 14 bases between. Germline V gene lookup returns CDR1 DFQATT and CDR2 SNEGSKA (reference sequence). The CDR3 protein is CSASGGRSNGYTF. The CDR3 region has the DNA TGCAGTGCTAGCGGGGGGCGTTCCAATGGCTACACCTTC.

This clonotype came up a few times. For the CDR3, the DNA is TGTGCCATCGGCACAGACGAGGTCTACAATGAGCAGTTCTTC. It yields the protein CAIGTDEVYNEQFF. The chain carries TRBV10-3 and TRBJ2-1; D ambiguous. Trimming shortened V by 8 bases and J by 3 bases, and 14 bases separated the two germline ends. The CDR3 has 14 amino acids. Per the germline V gene, CDR1 is ENHRY and CDR2 is SYGVKD.

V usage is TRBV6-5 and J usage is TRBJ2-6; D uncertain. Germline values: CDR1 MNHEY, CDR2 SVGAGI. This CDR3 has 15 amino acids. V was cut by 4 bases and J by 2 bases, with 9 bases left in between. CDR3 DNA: TGTGCCAGCAGTTCGGCCGTTGCTGGGGCCAACGTCCTGACTTTC. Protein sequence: CASSSAVAGANVLTF.

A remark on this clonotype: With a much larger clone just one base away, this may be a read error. CDR3 protein: CASVPGTSEYNEQSF. In DNA, the CDR3 is TGCGCCAGCGTACCCGGGACTAGCGAATACAATGAGCAGTCCTTC. The V gene is TRBV5-1, the J gene TRBJ2-1, with 10 bases identical to TRBD2. The germline gives CDR1 SGHRS, CDR2 YFSETQ. The CDR3 has 15 amino acids.